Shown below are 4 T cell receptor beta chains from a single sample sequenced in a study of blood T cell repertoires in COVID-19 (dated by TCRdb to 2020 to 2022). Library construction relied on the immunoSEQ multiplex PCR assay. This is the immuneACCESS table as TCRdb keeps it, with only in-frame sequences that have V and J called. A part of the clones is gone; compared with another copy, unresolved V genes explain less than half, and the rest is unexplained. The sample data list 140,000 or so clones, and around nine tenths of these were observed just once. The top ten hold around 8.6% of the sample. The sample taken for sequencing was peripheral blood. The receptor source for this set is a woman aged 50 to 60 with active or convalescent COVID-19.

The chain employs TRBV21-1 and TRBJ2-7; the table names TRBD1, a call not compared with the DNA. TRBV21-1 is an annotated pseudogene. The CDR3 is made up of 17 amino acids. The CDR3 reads CASSFRGPAGVSYEQYF. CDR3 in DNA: TGTGCCAGCAGTTTCCGAGGACCGGCAGGGGTCTCCTACGAGCAGTACTTC.

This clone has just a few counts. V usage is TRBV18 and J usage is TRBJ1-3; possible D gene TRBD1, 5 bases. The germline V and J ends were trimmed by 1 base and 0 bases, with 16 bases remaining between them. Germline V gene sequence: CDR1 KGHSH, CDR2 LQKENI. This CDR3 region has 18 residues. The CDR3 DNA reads TGTGCCAGCTCACCACTCTCCCCCGGGGGGTCCTCTGGAAACACCATATATTTT. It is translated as CASSPLSPGGSSGNTIYF.

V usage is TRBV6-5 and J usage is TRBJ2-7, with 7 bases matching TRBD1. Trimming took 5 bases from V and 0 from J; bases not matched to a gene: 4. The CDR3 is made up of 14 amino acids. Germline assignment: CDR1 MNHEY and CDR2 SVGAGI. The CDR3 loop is CASSRTGNSYEQYF. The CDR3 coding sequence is TGTGCCAGCAGTCGGACAGGAAACTCCTACGAGCAGTACTTC.

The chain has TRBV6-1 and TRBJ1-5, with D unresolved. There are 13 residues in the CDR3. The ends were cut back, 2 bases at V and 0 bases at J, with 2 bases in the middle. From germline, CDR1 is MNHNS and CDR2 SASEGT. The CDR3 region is CASSELSNQPQHF. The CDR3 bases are TGTGCCAGCAGTGAACTTAGCAATCAGCCCCAGCATTTT.